The 30 T cell receptor beta chains presented below share a single source sample, sequenced in a study of circulating and synovial CD4+ cells in juvenile arthritis (dated by TCRdb to about 2014). The library was generated by the immunoSEQ multiplex PCR assay. This is the immuneACCESS table as TCRdb keeps it, with only in-frame sequences that have V and J called. A part of the clones is gone; compared with another copy, unresolved V genes explain less than half, and the rest is unexplained. In all, the sample holds about 35,000 clones, and nearly 95% of those were seen once. Jointly, the top ten make up roughly 0.15% of the sample. Material: CD4+ T cells from blood. Receptor source: a human donor with juvenile idiopathic arthritis.

The rearrangement links TRBV19 to TRBJ1-2, with a weak D call TRBD1 (5 bases). V was clipped by 10 bases and J by 2 bases, with 23 bases between them. CDR1 is LNHDA, CDR2 SQIVND, per germline (reference sequence). This CDR3 is built from 16 residues. The CDR3 loop reads CATRRVLAGLNYGYTF. The CDR3 nucleotides read TGTGCCACCCGTCGGGTCCTAGCGGGACTCAACTATGGCTACACCTTC.

V is TRBV7-2 and J is TRBJ2-3; D may be TRBD1 (5 bases). Trimming removed 4 bases from V and 2 bases from J, with 22 bases in between. Germline lookup yields CDR1 SGHTA and CDR2 FQGNSA. This CDR3 has 18 residues. The DNA for the CDR3 is TGTGCCAGCAGCTCCGGCTTTTCAGGGTCCGTGGTCACAGATACGCAGTATTTT. The encoded protein is CASSSGFSGSVVTDTQYF.

The genes are TRBV29-1 and TRBJ2-7; TRBD1 matches at 9 bases. There are 14 residues in the CDR3. V lost 5 bases, J lost 1 base, and 6 bases stayed unmatched. The germline V gene has CDR1 SQVTM and CDR2 ANQGSEA. CDR3 loop: CSVIGTGPSYEQYF. DNA of the CDR3: TGCAGCGTTATCGGGACAGGGCCTTCCTACGAGCAGTACTTC.

This clone was seen only once. The rearrangement links TRBV7-2 to TRBJ1-6; 8 bases agree with TRBD1. V lost 6 bases to trimming and J lost 9 bases; unmatched junction nucleotides: 1. The CDR3 runs 12 residues. Per the germline V gene, CDR1 is SGHTA and CDR2 is FQGNSA. For the CDR3, the DNA is TGTGCCAGCAGGGACAGGGCTTCACCCCTCCACTTT. Translating gives CASRDRASPLHF.

This chain uses TRBV18 with TRBJ2-3; 9 nucleotides line up with TRBD2. Trimming removed 6 bases from V and 2 bases from J; junction bases left unmatched: 15. From germline, CDR1 is KGHSH and CDR2 LQKENI. This CDR3 is 18 amino acids long. The CDR3 loop reads CASSPRPIAGANTDTQYF. CDR3 in DNA: TGTGCCAGCTCCCCTAGGCCCATAGCGGGGGCGAACACAGATACGCAGTATTTT. The whole variable domain, remainder taken from reference TRBV18 and TRBJ2-3, is NAGVMQNPRHLVRRRGQEARLRCSPMKGHSHVYWYRQLPEEGLKFMVYLQKENIIDESGMPKERFSAEFPKEGPSILRIQQVVRGDSAAYFCASSPRPIAGANTDTQYFGPGTRLTVL.

V usage is TRBV29-1 and J usage is TRBJ1-2, with D possibly matching TRBD1 (5 bases). From germline, CDR1 is SQVTM and CDR2 ANQGSEA. The length of the CDR3 is 12 residues. The ends were cut back, 4 bases at V and 4 bases at J, with 10 bases in the middle. The CDR3 here is CSVGGGTYGYTF. CDR3 sequence (DNA): TGCAGCGTTGGGGGGGGTACCTATGGCTACACCTTC.

The chain links TRBV10-3 to TRBJ2-3; possible D gene TRBD1, 5 bases. Trimming cost V 0 bases and J 3 bases, with 10 bases left between them. Looked up from germline, CDR1 is ENHRY and CDR2 is SYGVKD. The CDR3 has 15 residues. CDR3 DNA sequence: TGTGCCATCAGTGAGTCGGTGACAGCAACAGATACGCAGTATTTT. This sequence encodes CAISESVTATDTQYF.

This chain joins TRBV7-2 and TRBJ1-4, with TRBD1 as a possible D gene (5 bases). Trimming removed 5 bases at V and 2 bases at J, with 12 bases between. The CDR3 totals 15 residues. From germline, CDR1 is SGHTA and CDR2 FQGNSA. This CDR3 reads CASSTRQTTNEKLFF. In DNA, the CDR3 is TGTGCCAGCAGCACCCGACAGACCACTAATGAAAAACTGTTTTTT.

This clone came up once. The chain combines TRBV11-3 with TRBJ2-1, with 7 bases aligning to TRBD2. CDR3 size: 17 residues. With 1 base clipped from V and 2 bases from J, the junction kept 8 bases outside the gene matches. CDR1 is SGHNT and CDR2 is YENEEA in the germline V gene. The CDR3 sequence: CASSLGVDAGAYNEQFF. In DNA form, the CDR3 reads TGTGCCAGCAGCTTAGGCGTAGACGCGGGGGCCTACAATGAGCAGTTCTTC. Based on the CDR3 plus reference TRBV11-3 and TRBJ2-1, the full variable domain is EAGVVQSPRYKIIEKKQPVAFWCNPISGHNTLYWYLQNLGQGPELLIRYENEEAVDDSQLPKDRFSAERLKGVDSTLKIQPAELGDSAVYLCASSLGVDAGAYNEQFFGPGTRLTVL.

The chain couples TRBV18 to TRBJ2-5, with a weak D call TRBD1 (5 bases). This CDR3 region has 14 residues. Germline V gene lookup returns CDR1 KGHSH and CDR2 LQKENI. Between the trimmed V and J ends, which lost 2 bases and 1 base, there was a span of 8 bases. CDR3 amino acids: CASSPKGVQETQYF. As DNA, the CDR3 is TGTGCCAGCTCACCAAAAGGGGTCCAAGAGACCCAGTACTTC.

The chain recombines TRBV9 with TRBJ2-1; weak D call: TRBD2 (6 bases). The length of the CDR3 is 15 residues. V lost 2 bases, J lost 2 bases, and 11 bases lay in between. CDR1 is SGDLS, CDR2 YYNGEE, per germline. The CDR3 DNA follows: TGTGCCAGCAGCGTCGGGCGGGGACCCTACAATGAGCAGTTCTTC. This translates into CASSVGRGPYNEQFF.

This sequence joins TRBV29-1 and TRBJ2-5; 7 nucleotides line up with TRBD1. The CDR3 sequence is 13 residues long. Germline-derived CDR1 and CDR2 are SQVTM and ANQGSEA. Trimming cost V 4 bases and J 4 bases; bases outside gene matches: 6. In DNA form, the CDR3 reads TGCAGCGTTGGACAGGGAGAAAGAGAGACCCAGTACTTC. Encoded protein: CSVGQGERETQYF. The whole variable domain, filled in from reference TRBV29-1 and TRBJ2-5, reads SAVISQKPSRDICQRGTSLTIQCQVDSQVTMMFWYRQQPGQSLTLIATANQGSEATYESGFVIDKFPISRPNLTFSTLTVSNMSPEDSSIYLCSVGQGERETQYFGPGTRLLVL.

The chain has TRBV5-6 and TRBJ2-7; 7 bases agree with TRBD2. The CDR3 consists of 15 residues. Germline V lookup: CDR1 SGHDT, CDR2 YYEEEE. Unmatched junction bases numbered 3, after V lost 0 bases and J lost 0 bases. The CDR3 nucleotides are TGTGCCAGCAGCTTGGGTCTAGCGGTCTCCTACGAGCAGTACTTC. Translating it yields CASSLGLAVSYEQYF.

This chain joins TRBV10-3 and TRBJ2-3, with D perhaps matching TRBD1 (6 bases). Germline lookup yields CDR1 ENHRY and CDR2 SYGVKD. The CDR3 extends over 15 amino acids. V dropped 7 bases and J dropped 2 bases, with 16 bases sitting between them. The chain's CDR3 is CAITEGGSYTDTQYF. The CDR3 DNA sequence: TGTGCCATCACCGAAGGGGGATCTTACACAGATACGCAGTATTTT.

The chain combines TRBV30 with TRBJ1-6; D uncertain. The CDR3 is 12 residues long. V was trimmed by 0 bases and J by 11 bases, leaving 8 bases between them. Germline CDR1 and CDR2: GTSNPN and SVGIG (reference sequence). This CDR3 is CAWSVPTTPLHF. CDR3 in DNA: TGTGCCTGGAGTGTACCCACAACACCCCTCCACTTT.

J is TRBJ2-3 and V is TRBV6-1, with 7 positions matching TRBD1. CDR3 length equals 15 residues. V lost 7 bases to trimming and J lost 0 bases; unmatched junction nucleotides: 7. The V gene's germline CDR1 is MNHNS and CDR2 SASEGT. DNA for the CDR3: TGTGCCAGCACCCGGGACAGAGCTAGCACAGATACGCAGTATTTT. Its protein is CASTRDRASTDTQYF.

The rearrangement joins TRBV29-1 to TRBJ2-7; TRBD1 matches 8 bases. Germline V gives CDR1 SQVTM, CDR2 ANQGSEA. CDR3 length: 12 amino acids. V gave up 4 bases and J gave up 1 base; unmatched junction bases: 0. In DNA form, the CDR3 reads TGCAGCGTTGGACAGGGGTCCTACGAGCAGTACTTC. Protein sequence: CSVGQGSYEQYF.

V usage is TRBV27 and J usage is TRBJ2-7; no clear D. Trimming stripped 6 bases from V and 7 bases from J, with 10 bases between. Germline lookup yields CDR1 MNHEY and CDR2 SMNVEV (reference sequence). The CDR3 has 11 amino acids. The CDR3 region has the DNA TGTGCCAGCAGCACGACTGGGGAGCAGTACTTC. Translated, it gives CASSTTGEQYF.

CDR3 amino acids: CASSFVHRTGGNQPQHF. The CDR3 DNA reads as TGTGCCAGCAGTTTCGTACACCGGACAGGGGGAAATCAGCCCCAGCATTTT. V and J are TRBV28 and TRBJ1-5, with 10 bases lining up with TRBD1. The CDR3 is made up of 17 amino acids. V shed 3 bases, J shed 4 bases, and the junction held 9 bases outside the gene matches. Per the germline V gene, CDR1 is MDHEN and CDR2 is SYDVKM. Using reference TRBV28 and TRBJ1-5 for the parts outside the CDR3, the full variable domain is DVKVTQSSRYLVKRTGEKVFLECVQDMDHENMFWYRQDPGLGLRLIYFSYDVKMKEKGDIPEGYSVSREKKERFSLILESASTNQTSMYLCASSFVHRTGGNQPQHFGDGTRLSIL.

On this clone itself: The junction shows a germline mismatch at one end, possibly a read error. Other DNA sequences in this specimen translate into the identical CDR3. The chain is built from TRBV6-5 and TRBJ1-6, with TRBD1 matching over 10 bases. Per the germline V gene, CDR1 is MNHEY and CDR2 is SVGAGI. The CDR3 consists of 15 residues. In nucleotides, the CDR3 is TGTGCCAGCAGTACCGGGACAGGGGTTTATTCCCCCCTCCACTTT. This codes for CASSTGTGVYSPLHF.

The chain recombines TRBV6-5 with TRBJ2-6, with 10 bases lining up with TRBD1. V lost 6 bases to trimming and J lost 8 bases; unmatched junction nucleotides: 10. Germline V lookup: CDR1 MNHEY, CDR2 SVGAGI. This CDR3 is 16 amino acids long. The CDR3, as DNA: TGTGCCAGCAGGTACCCGGGACAGGGGACCTCCAACGTCCTGACTTTC. Amino acid sequence: CASRYPGQGTSNVLTF.

The V and J genes are TRBV19 and TRBJ2-1; the match to TRBD1 covers 10 bases. Germline V CDR1 and CDR2: LNHDA, SQIVND (reference sequence). There are 16 residues in the CDR3. After removal of 5 bases from V and 6 bases from J, the junction contained 10 bases not matched to a gene. The CDR3 DNA sequence: TGTGCCAGTAGTTTTCGTTCAGGACAGGGGGTCAATGAGCAGTTCTTC. It encodes CASSFRSGQGVNEQFF.

This chain uses TRBV9 with TRBJ2-7; TRBD2 is a possible D gene (6 bases). Germline-derived CDR1 and CDR2 are SGDLS and YYNGEE. V lost 4 bases, J lost 0 bases, and 17 bases lay in between. The CDR3 sequence is 16 residues long. The chain's CDR3 is CASSLRERAVSYEQYF. In nucleotides, the CDR3 is TGTGCCAGCAGCTTGAGGGAGCGGGCAGTCTCCTACGAGCAGTACTTC.

This CDR3 reads CAISEGTRGYTF. CDR3 DNA: TGTGCCATCAGTGAGGGAACGCGGGGCTACACCTTC. This rearrangement joins TRBV10-3 to TRBJ1-2; D not certain. V shed 2 bases and J shed 8 bases, with 9 bases lying between them. The CDR3 spans 12 residues. CDR1 and CDR2 from the germline V gene are ENHRY and SYGVKD.

The CDR3 DNA is TGTGCCAGCAGCCCTTCAGGGGTGAACACTGAAGCTTTCTTT. This codes for CASSPSGVNTEAFF. V gene TRBV9 combines with J gene TRBJ1-1, with a weak D call TRBD1 (6 bases). Germline V lookup: CDR1 SGDLS, CDR2 YYNGEE. This CDR3 is 14 amino acids long. Trimming removed 4 bases at V and 0 bases at J, with 10 bases between.

V usage is TRBV6-6 and J usage is TRBJ1-1, with TRBD1 identical over 7 bases. The CDR3 has 16 residues. Germline trimming cut 5 bases from V and 5 bases from J; bases unmatched to any gene: 14. Germline CDR1 reads MNHNY; CDR2 reads SVGAGI (reference sequence). The CDR3 nucleotides read TGTGCCAGCAGTACCACAGGGGATGGATCGTTGACTGAAGCTTTCTTT. Protein: CASSTTGDGSLTEAFF.

This rearrangement joins TRBV5-1 to TRBJ1-4; TRBD1 agrees at 8 bases. Germline loops: CDR1 SGHRS, CDR2 YFSETQ. V lost 4 bases, J lost 6 bases, and 11 bases stayed unmatched. CDR3 length equals 16 residues. The DNA for the CDR3 is TGCGCCAGCAGCCCCCTACAGGGGGTCAGTGATGAAAAACTGTTTTTT. Its protein is CASSPLQGVSDEKLFF.

The chain is built from TRBV30 and TRBJ2-7; possible D gene TRBD1, 5 bases. Per germline, CDR1 GTSNPN and CDR2 SVGIG (reference sequence). The CDR3 runs 15 residues. V dropped 3 bases and J dropped 7 bases, with 22 bases sitting between them. Here the CDR3 DNA reads TGTGCCTGGAGCGGAAACCCACCAGGGAAGAAGGAGCAGTACTTC. This encodes CAWSGNPPGKKEQYF.

V usage is TRBV5-1 and J usage is TRBJ2-7; 10 bases match TRBD1. After removal of 4 bases from V and 6 bases from J, the junction contained 7 bases not matched to a gene. The CDR3 has 14 residues. Looked up from germline, CDR1 is SGHRS and CDR2 is YFSETQ. This CDR3 is CASSTGQGIFEQYF. The CDR3, as DNA: TGCGCCAGCAGCACGGGACAGGGGATTTTCGAGCAGTACTTC.

The rearrangement joins TRBV19 to TRBJ1-1, with D maybe TRBD1 (6 bases). Germline V gene sequence: CDR1 LNHDA, CDR2 SQIVND (reference sequence). V shed 7 bases and J shed 7 bases, with 19 bases lying between them. The CDR3 covers 14 residues. CDR3 nucleotide sequence: TGTGCCAGTATCCTCCTCAGTGGGGGCGGTGAAGCTTTCTTT. Its protein product is CASILLSGGGEAFF.